This T cell receptor beta chain stems from a study of blood T cell repertoires in COVID-19 (dated by TCRdb to about 2020). Regarding the complete study: The collaborator samples originated in the United States, Italy and Spain and spanned the acute and convalescent phases of COVID-19. A freely available public database, intended as a resource for researchers studying the immune response to SARS-CoV-2, is where the repertoires were released. Samples were obtained from the ongoing ImmuneRACE study (first 160 participants) and from over 1,000 subjects provided by 6 global collaborators. The prospective study material was composed of cDNA or gDNA derived from T cells, B-cell-depleted T cells, or PBMCs. The dataset comprised deeply sampled blood TCRbeta repertoires from subjects exposed to, actively infected with, or recovered from COVID-19. Where available, HLA class I and class II types were obtained from metadata supplied by the sample provider rather than from assay-based typing. The sample metadata nearly always contained a de-identified subject ID, COVID-19 status, age in years and sex.

Each collaborating institution followed its own protocols to collect whole blood in K2EDTA tubes. Collaborator samples were shipped for TCRbeta analysis as frozen whole blood, isolated PBMCs, or DNA extracted from either sample type. TCRbeta CDR3 regions were amplified from genomic DNA by means of the immunoSEQ Assay, a bias-controlled multiplex PCR. Per the original workflow: The number of nucleated cells in each sample was estimated by amplification of reference gene primers within the assay. To quantify the absolute abundance of each unique TCRbeta CDR3 rearrangement, sequence reads were collapsed and filtered. For each sample, productive Simpson clonality was calculated as the square root of Simpson's diversity index over productive rearrangements. As stored in TCRdb, this immuneACCESS dataset retains in-frame rearrangements with V and J assigned. A fraction of the clones does not appear; measured against another copy, unresolved V genes explain less than half of the discrepancy, and the remainder lacks a known reason. V and J calls and clone size are given by that table; D and trimming were obtained from the DNA. The sample profile shows 150,000 or so clones; approximately 80% of them were found once. 9.5% to 13% of the sample rests with the top ten.

Trimming accounts for 4 bases at V and 5 bases at J, while the number of junction bases matched to no gene is 7. The CDR3 contains 14 residues, cysteine and phenylalanine counted. The entry retains the CDR3 DNA only, 42 bases that are in frame from base 1. The germline V gene (reference sequence) sets CDR1 to MNHNY and CDR2 to SVGAGI. Notes on this clone: The clone's antigen remains unknown. Qualities for individual bases were not recorded, and no much larger clone is one base off.

What the work shows at the level of the full study, not this receptor alone: The amount of clinical and demographic metadata varied by source and participant and was provided uncurated.

Sequenced input: peripheral blood. The clonotype was recovered from a human donor in a cohort sampled during active COVID-19. Rearrangement joined TRBV6-6 to TRBJ2-7; TRBD1 aligns with 8 central bases. The nucleotide sequence is given as TGTGCCAGCAGTTTTGGACAGGGAGTTGACGAGCAGTACTTC. This gives the protein CASSFGQGVDEQYF.